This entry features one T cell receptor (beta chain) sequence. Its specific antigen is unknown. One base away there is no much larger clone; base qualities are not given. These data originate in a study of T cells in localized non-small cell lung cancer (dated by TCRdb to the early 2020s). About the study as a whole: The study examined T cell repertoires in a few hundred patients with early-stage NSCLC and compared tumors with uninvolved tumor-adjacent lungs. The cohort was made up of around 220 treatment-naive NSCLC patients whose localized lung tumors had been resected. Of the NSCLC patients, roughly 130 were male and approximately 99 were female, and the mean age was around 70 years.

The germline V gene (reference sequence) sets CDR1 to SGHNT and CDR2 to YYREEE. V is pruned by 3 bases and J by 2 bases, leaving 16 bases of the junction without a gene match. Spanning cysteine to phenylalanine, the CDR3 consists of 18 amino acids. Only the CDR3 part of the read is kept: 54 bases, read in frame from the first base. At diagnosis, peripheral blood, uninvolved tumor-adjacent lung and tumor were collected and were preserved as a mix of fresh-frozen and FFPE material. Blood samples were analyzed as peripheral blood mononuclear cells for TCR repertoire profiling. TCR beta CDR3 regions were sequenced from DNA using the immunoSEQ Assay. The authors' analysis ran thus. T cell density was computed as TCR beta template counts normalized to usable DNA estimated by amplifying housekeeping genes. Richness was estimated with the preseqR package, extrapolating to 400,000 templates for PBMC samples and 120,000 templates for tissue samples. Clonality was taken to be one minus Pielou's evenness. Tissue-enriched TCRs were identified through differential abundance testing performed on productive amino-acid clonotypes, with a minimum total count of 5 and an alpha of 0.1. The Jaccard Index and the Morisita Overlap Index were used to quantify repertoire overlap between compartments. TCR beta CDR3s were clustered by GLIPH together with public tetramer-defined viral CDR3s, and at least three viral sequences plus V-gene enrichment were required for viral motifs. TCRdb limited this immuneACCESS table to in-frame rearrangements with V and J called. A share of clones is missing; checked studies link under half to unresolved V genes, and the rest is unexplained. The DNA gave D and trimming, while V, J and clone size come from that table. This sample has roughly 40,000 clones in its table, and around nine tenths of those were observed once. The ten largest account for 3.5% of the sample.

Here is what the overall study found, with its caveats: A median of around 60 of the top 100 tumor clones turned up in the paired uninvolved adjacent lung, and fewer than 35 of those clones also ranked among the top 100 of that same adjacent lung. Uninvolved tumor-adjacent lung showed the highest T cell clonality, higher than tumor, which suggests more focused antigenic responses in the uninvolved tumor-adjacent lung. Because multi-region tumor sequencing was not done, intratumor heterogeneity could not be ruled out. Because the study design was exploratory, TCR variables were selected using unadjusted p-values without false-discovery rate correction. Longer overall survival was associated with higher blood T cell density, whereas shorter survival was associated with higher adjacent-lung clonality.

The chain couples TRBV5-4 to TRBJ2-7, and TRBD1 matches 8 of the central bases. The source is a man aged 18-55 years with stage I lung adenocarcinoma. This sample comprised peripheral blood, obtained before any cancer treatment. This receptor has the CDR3 CASSSLVPDRVRPYEQYF. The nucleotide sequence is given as TGTGCCAGCAGCTCTCTAGTCCCGGACAGGGTCCGACCCTACGAGCAGTACTTC.